This T cell receptor beta chain was found in a study of T cells after posttransplantation cyclophosphamide. Using immunoSEQ multiplex PCR, the repertoire was profiled, and TCRdb retains in-frame clones only, with some absent. In the table there are several thousand clones, 1.8% of which are singletons. Study observations and caveats: Later blood repertoires were often dominated by clones from the donor CD8+ memory compartment. Recipient CMV seropositivity and CMV reactivation strongly tracked TRB clonality.

Treatment was busulfan-fludarabine conditioning, a marrow graft, and cyclophosphamide on days +3 and +4. This clone was counted a few times. Its target is not known. J was trimmed by 4 bases and V by 6 bases; bases with no gene match: 5. The CDR3 extends over 14 amino acids. Germline V lookup: CDR1 SNHLY, CDR2 FYNNEI. This TCR was sampled from a male patient aged 25-45 years who received an allogeneic stem cell transplant from a related donor, was CMV-positive, and had no GVHD. Some T cells may have come from the graft donor. The chain recombines TRBV2 with TRBJ2-3, with 9 bases identical to TRBD1. Sequenced here: PBMCs, sampled 242 days after a stem cell transplant with posttransplant cyclophosphamide. The CDR3 is CASRTTGGSDTQYF. The DNA for the CDR3 is TGTGCCAGCAGAACGACAGGGGGATCAGATACGCAGTATTTT.